Below, 25 T cell receptor beta chains from the same sample are listed, as sequenced in a study of neurological immune-mediated disorders. TCRdb reprocessed the 5' RACE reads via MiXCR and lists one record per CDR3 protein. The data contain approximately 82,000 distinct CDR3 sequences, just over 2.5% of them singletons. Sequenced sample: PBMCs. Receptors were obtained from a woman in her twenties or thirties with multiple sclerosis.

This clonotype has ten or more counts. The J gene is TRBJ2-5, the V gene TRBV11-3; D is uncertain. This CDR3 is 11 amino acids long. The germline gives CDR1 SGHNT, CDR2 YENEEA. With 6 bases removed from V and 4 bases from J, the gap between germline ends came to 6 bases. The CDR3 is CASSFSETQYF. The CDR3, as DNA: TGTGCCAGCAGTTTCTCAGAGACCCAGTACTTC.

Ten or more counts support this clonotype. The chain employs TRBV27 and TRBJ2-7, with unresolved D. Germline V gives CDR1 MNHEY, CDR2 SMNVEV (reference sequence). With 0 bases removed from V and 6 bases from J, the gap between germline ends came to 15 bases. The CDR3 has 15 residues. The chain's CDR3 is CASSLSGRVGLEQYF. The CDR3 DNA is TGTGCCAGCAGTTTATCGGGCCGGGTGGGCCTCGAGCAGTACTTC.

This clonotype appeared many times. The chain recombines TRBV6-5 with TRBJ1-5; 9 nucleotides match TRBD1. The junction had 4 bases not matched to a gene; V was cut back by 3 bases and J by 7 bases. This CDR3 contains 14 residues. Germline assignment: CDR1 MNHEY and CDR2 SVGAGI. In DNA, the CDR3 is TGTGCCAGCAGTTATGGACAGGGGTGGCAGCCCCAGCATTTT. This translates into CASSYGQGWQPQHF.

This clonotype was counted a few times. This sequence joins TRBV29-1 and TRBJ1-1, with 9 bases matching TRBD1. Trimming at V came to 8 bases and at J to 1 base, leaving 2 bases not matched to a gene. Germline loops: CDR1 SQVTM, CDR2 ANQGSEA. The CDR3 runs to 12 residues. The CDR3 here is CSWGQGNTEAFF. Here the CDR3 DNA reads TGCAGCTGGGGACAGGGGAACACTGAAGCTTTCTTT. Full variable domain (rest looked up from reference TRBV29-1 and TRBJ1-1): SAVISQKPSRDICQRGTSLTIQCQVDSQVTMMFWYRQQPGQSLTLIATANQGSEATYESGFVIDKFPISRPNLTFSTLTVSNMSPEDSSIYLCSWGQGNTEAFFGQGTRLTVV.

This clonotype was observed many times. The chain employs TRBV5-1 and TRBJ2-7, with D unresolved. Germline lookup yields CDR1 SGHRS and CDR2 YFSETQ. Trimming took 2 bases from V and 4 from J, leaving 13 bases between them. This CDR3 comprises 14 residues. Written as DNA, the CDR3 is TGCGCCAGCAGCTTTGGCAGCGTTGGATACGAGCAGTACTTC. This translates into CASSFGSVGYEQYF.

This clonotype was seen ten or more times. The chain has TRBV20-1 and TRBJ2-1; D possibly corresponds to TRBD2 (6 bases). The CDR3 spans 12 residues. Germline V gene lookup returns CDR1 DFQATT and CDR2 SNEGSKA (reference sequence). V lost 0 bases, J lost 9 bases, and 9 bases lay in between. The CDR3 DNA reads as TGCAGTGCTAGAGATAGGGGAGGTGAGCAGTTCTTC. It is translated as CSARDRGGEQFF.

This clonotype was seen repeatedly, ten times or more. This sequence joins TRBV20-1 and TRBJ2-4; D is undetermined. The CDR3 has 14 amino acids. Germline V lookup: CDR1 DFQATT, CDR2 SNEGSKA (reference sequence). The ends were cut back, 3 bases at V and 9 bases at J, with 18 bases in the middle. CDR3 amino acids: CSARDPYSVGIQYF. DNA of the CDR3: TGCAGTGCTAGGGACCCCTACTCAGTAGGCATTCAGTACTTC.

The sample holds many counts of this clonotype. The chain uses TRBV29-1 and TRBJ2-7; D remains ambiguous. The CDR3 sequence is 11 residues long. Germline CDR1 and CDR2: SQVTM and ANQGSEA. V was trimmed by 3 bases and J by 5 bases, leaving 8 bases between them. The CDR3 DNA follows: TGCAGCGTTGACGTGTGGGACGAGCAGTACTTC. Protein product: CSVDVWDEQYF.

This clonotype showed up many times. The DNA for the CDR3 is TGCGCCAGCGAAGCCGGGACCGACTCCTACGAGCAGTACTTC. This gives the protein CASEAGTDSYEQYF. The V gene is TRBV5-1, the J gene TRBJ2-7; D is tentatively TRBD1 or TRBD2 (5 bases each). Germline-derived CDR1 and CDR2 are SGHRS and YFSETQ. Trimming removed 7 bases from V and 0 bases from J, with 14 bases in between. This CDR3 spans 14 amino acids.

The table lists this clonotype with many counts. V and J are TRBV27 and TRBJ2-3, with D uncertain. Germline lookup yields CDR1 MNHEY and CDR2 SMNVEV (reference sequence). V was pared by 3 bases and J by 8 bases, with 9 bases between. CDR3 length: 12 residues. The CDR3 loop is CASSFGQGTQYF. As DNA, the CDR3 is TGTGCCAGCAGTTTCGGGCAAGGTACGCAGTATTTT.

This clonotype was recorded at least ten times. The chain combines TRBV12-3 or TRBV12-4 with TRBJ1-1; D is perhaps TRBD1 (5 bases). The CDR3 is 14 residues long. V was clipped by 6 bases and J by 5 bases, with 16 bases between them. The CDR3 spells CASSQSGGVTEAFF. CDR3 nucleotide sequence: TGTGCCAGCAGCCAGAGCGGAGGGGTGACTGAAGCTTTCTTT.

This clonotype has at least ten counts. The chain carries TRBV18 and TRBJ2-1; the match to TRBD2 covers 10 bases. The CDR3 loop spans 16 amino acids. V lost 4 bases, J lost 10 bases, and 13 bases stayed unmatched. The germline V gene has CDR1 KGHSH and CDR2 LQKENI. CDR3 sequence: CASSLGTSAGLREQFF. CDR3 nucleotides: TGTGCCAGCTCACTAGGGACTAGCGCGGGACTACGGGAGCAGTTCTTC. Based on the CDR3 plus reference TRBV18 and TRBJ2-1, the full variable domain is NAGVMQNPRHLVRRRGQEARLRCSPMKGHSHVYWYRQLPEEGLKFMVYLQKENIIDESGMPKERFSAEFPKEGPSILRIQQVVRGDSAAYFCASSLGTSAGLREQFFGPGTRLTVL.

This clonotype was counted at least ten times. The chain links TRBV12-3 or TRBV12-4 to TRBJ1-3; D is undetermined. Trimming took off 10 bases at V and 4 bases at J, with 14 bases between the two ends. The CDR3 is made up of 13 amino acids. The CDR3 loop is CATKRAGGNTIYF. CDR3 DNA: TGTGCCACCAAGAGGGCTGGGGGAAACACCATATATTTT.

This clonotype was counted at least ten times. The rearrangement links TRBV3-1 to TRBJ2-1, with TRBD2 as a possible D gene (6 bases). CDR3 length: 15 residues. V was pared by 6 bases and J by 7 bases, with 19 bases between. CDR1 and CDR2 from the germline V gene are LGHDT and YNNKEL (reference sequence). CDR3: CASSPFDGSSNEQFF. Here the CDR3 DNA reads TGTGCCAGCAGTCCGTTTGACGGGAGTTCGAATGAGCAGTTCTTC.

This clonotype was counted ten times or more. The chain carries TRBV12-3 or TRBV12-4 and TRBJ2-1; 13 bases match TRBD2. The CDR3 totals 18 residues. Germline trimming cut 6 bases from V and 6 bases from J; bases unmatched to any gene: 14. The CDR3 is CASSPLPRTSGRANEQFF. DNA for the CDR3: TGTGCCAGCAGCCCCCTCCCCCGTACTAGCGGGAGGGCCAATGAGCAGTTCTTC.

This clonotype was picked up many times. The genes are TRBV5-1 and TRBJ2-5; 8 positions match TRBD2. The germline V gene has CDR1 SGHRS and CDR2 YFSETQ. CDR3 size: 14 residues. The trim removed 4 bases at V and 4 bases at J, leaving 6 bases unmatched. The DNA of the CDR3 is TGCGCCAGCAGCCAACGCACTAGCGGAGAGACCCAGTACTTC. It specifies CASSQRTSGETQYF.

This clonotype was counted ten times or more. This rearrangement joins TRBV7-2 to TRBJ2-7; no clear D gene. The V end was cut by 7 bases, the J end by 1 base, with 14 bases between. Per the germline V gene, CDR1 is SGHTA and CDR2 is FQGNSA. The CDR3 is made up of 14 amino acids. CDR3 amino acids: CASKVRSSSYEQYF. As DNA, the CDR3 is TGTGCCAGCAAAGTTCGAAGCAGTTCCTACGAGCAGTACTTC. Looking up the rest from reference TRBV7-2 and TRBJ2-7 gives the full variable domain: GAGVSQSPSNKVTEKGKDVELRCDPISGHTALYWYRQSLGQGLEFLIYFQGNSAPDKSGLPSDRFSAERTGGSVSTLTIQRTQQEDSAVYLCASKVRSSSYEQYFGPGTRLTVT.

In this sample, this clonotype turned up many times. The CDR3 is CASSAPLAGEHNEQFF. CDR3 coding DNA: TGTGCCAGCAGTGCCCCCCTAGCGGGCGAGCACAATGAGCAGTTCTTC. V gene TRBV27 combines with J gene TRBJ2-1, with 8 bases identical to TRBD2. This CDR3 is 16 amino acids long. V lost 5 bases, J lost 5 bases, and 11 bases stayed unmatched. CDR1 MNHEY and CDR2 SMNVEV come from the germline V gene (reference sequence).

A few counts support this clonotype. The J gene is TRBJ2-7, the V gene TRBV10-3; perhaps TRBD2 as D (7 bases). The V end was cut by 2 bases, the J end by 4 bases, with 18 bases between. This CDR3 is built from 16 residues. The germline V gene has CDR1 ENHRY and CDR2 SYGVKD. CDR3 residues: CAISEQGSSRGYEQYF. DNA for the CDR3: TGTGCCATCAGTGAGCAGGGGTCCTCGCGGGGGTACGAGCAGTACTTC.

By sample fraction, this clonotype is medium-sized (0.01 to 0.1%). The genes are TRBV28 and TRBJ1-6, with D perhaps TRBD1 (5 bases). CDR1 and CDR2 from the germline V gene are MDHEN and SYDVKM. Trimming left V 6 bases short and J 5 bases short, with 11 bases between. The CDR3 extends over 14 amino acids. The CDR3, as DNA: TGTGCCAGCAGGGGGACGAGAGATAATTCACCCCTCCACTTT. This sequence encodes CASRGTRDNSPLHF.

This clonotype occurred many times. The J gene is TRBJ2-3, the V gene TRBV6-5, with a possible D match to TRBD2 (5 bases). Germline lookup yields CDR1 MNHEY and CDR2 SVGAGI. This CDR3 spans 13 amino acids. Trimming shortened V by 10 bases and J by 5 bases, and 16 bases separated the two germline ends. CDR3 amino acids: CATSPQRKDTQYF. The CDR3 DNA is TGTGCCACAAGCCCCCAGCGGAAAGATACGCAGTATTTT.

This clonotype showed up many times. The chain links TRBV20-1 to TRBJ2-2; D is perhaps TRBD2 (7 bases). Germline V gene data show CDR1 as DFQATT and CDR2 as SNEGSKA (reference sequence). The length of the CDR3 is 14 residues. V lost 6 bases, J lost 1 base, and 12 bases lay in between. In DNA, the CDR3 is TGCAGTGCAAGGGGGGGACTGAACACCGGGGAGCTGTTTTTT. It is translated as CSARGGLNTGELFF.

This clonotype was found many times. V gene TRBV7-2 combines with J gene TRBJ2-5; 7 nucleotides agree with TRBD1. Losses at the gene ends were 0 bases for V and 2 bases for J; bases not matched to a gene: 3. Germline CDR1 SGHTA, CDR2 FQGNSA. The CDR3 runs to 15 residues. The CDR3 DNA reads as TGTGCCAGCAGCTTAGCGGGACAGATTCAAGAGACCCAGTACTTC. Residues: CASSLAGQIQETQYF.

This clonotype was detected many times. The chain has TRBV5-1 and TRBJ2-7; TRBD1 agrees at 8 bases. Trimming removed 4 bases from V and 5 bases from J; junction bases left unmatched: 11. The CDR3 extends over 15 amino acids. Germline values: CDR1 SGHRS, CDR2 YFSETQ. Here the CDR3 reads CASSRDPGQVNEQYF. Written as DNA, the CDR3 is TGCGCCAGCAGCAGGGACCCGGGACAGGTGAACGAGCAGTACTTC.

This clonotype was seen many times. This sequence joins TRBV25-1 and TRBJ2-7; D gene ambiguous. The CDR3 covers 13 residues. Germline V gene lookup returns CDR1 MGHDK and CDR2 SYGVNS. V was trimmed by 6 bases and J by 2 bases, leaving 11 bases between them. CDR3 region: CASSLAGAYEQYF. CDR3 DNA sequence: TGTGCCAGCAGCTTAGCTGGGGCCTACGAGCAGTACTTC.